These T cell receptor beta chains were read from a single sample in a study of blood T cell repertoires in COVID-19. The table came from immunoSEQ multiplex PCR; TCRdb's copy has only in-frame clones and leaves some out. Here the sample spans about 66,000 clones, roughly 86% being singletons. The sequenced material came from peripheral blood. These receptors were obtained from a man aged 50 to 59 with active COVID-19. Both conserved end residues are part of each CDR3. D genes are given only for firm matches. Part of the rows lack a size; the others show once, few, many or a class for expanded clones.

cdr3_aa cdr3_nt j_call d_call v_call clone_size
CASSFGGSNQPQHF TGTGCCAGCAGTTTCGGGGGGAGCAATCAGCCCCAGCATTTT TRBJ1-5 NA TRBV28 NA
CATSRDTGLTGVNEQFF TGTGCCACCAGCAGAGATACGGGACTAACGGGAGTCAATGAGCAGTTCTTC TRBJ2-1 TRBD2 TRBV15 NA
CASSAGTGGNYGYTF TGTGCCAGTAGTGCAGGGACAGGAGGCAACTATGGCTACACCTTC TRBJ1-2 TRBD1 TRBV19 NA
CASSQALGRSPLHF TGTGCCAGCAGCCAAGCGTTGGGGCGCTCACCCCTCCACTTT TRBJ1-6 NA TRBV4-2 NA
CASRTGRGGQYF TGTGCCAGCAGGACGGGTAGGGGGGGGCAGTACTTC TRBJ2-7 NA TRBV2 NA
CASSEAGGAIYNEQFF TGTGCCAGCAGCGAAGCCGGCGGGGCCATCTACAATGAGCAGTTCTTC TRBJ2-1 NA TRBV6-1 NA
CASSYSSGRAGDTQYF TGTGCCAGCAGTTACTCTAGCGGGAGGGCCGGAGATACGCAGTATTTT TRBJ2-3 TRBD2 TRBV6-5 NA
CASSLVLAGSYEQYF TGTGCCAGCAGCTTGGTGCTAGCGGGTTCTTACGAGCAGTACTTC TRBJ2-7 TRBD2 TRBV5-5 NA
CASSRQGTDSYNSPLHF TGTGCCAGTAGTAGACAGGGAACCGACTCCTATAATTCACCCCTCCACTTT TRBJ1-6 TRBD1 TRBV19 NA
CASSWYRGYNSPLHF TGTGCCAGCAGCTGGTACCGGGGGTATAATTCACCCCTCCACTTT TRBJ1-6 NA TRBV5-8 NA
CASSIDIGQGASGELFF TGTGCCAGTAGTATAGACATTGGACAGGGGGCTTCCGGGGAGCTGTTTTTT TRBJ2-2 TRBD1 TRBV19 NA
CASSLARRSTEAFF TGCGCCAGCAGCTTGGCCAGGAGGAGTACTGAAGCTTTCTTT TRBJ1-1 NA TRBV5-1 NA
CASSETGTGSYEQYF TGTGCCAGCAGTGAGACCGGGACAGGGTCCTACGAGCAGTACTTC TRBJ2-7 TRBD1 TRBV6-1 NA
CASSLAGSGSGTGELFF TGCGCCAGCAGCTTGGCCGGTAGCGGGAGCGGCACCGGGGAGCTGTTTTTT TRBJ2-2 TRBD2 TRBV5-1 NA
CASSPGGPLHNSPLHF TGTGCCAGCAGCCCAGGGGGCCCTCTTCATAATTCACCCCTCCACTTT TRBJ1-6 TRBD1 TRBV5-6 NA
CASSQAPAFSYNEQFF TGTGCCAGCAGCCAAGCCCCTGCGTTCTCCTACAATGAGCAGTTCTTC TRBJ2-1 NA TRBV14 NA
CASSLAGGIYNEQFF TGTGCCAGCAGCTTGGCGGGAGGGATTTACAATGAGCAGTTCTTC TRBJ2-1 TRBD2 TRBV5-8 NA
CASSPGTSGTTYNEQFF TGTGCCAGCAGCCCGGGGACTAGCGGGACTACCTACAATGAGCAGTTCTTC TRBJ2-1 TRBD2 TRBV11-2 NA
CASSPGFSNQPQHF TGTGCCAGCAGCCCAGGGTTTAGCAATCAGCCCCAGCATTTT TRBJ1-5 NA TRBV6-5 NA
CASSLQGQGDYYGYTF TGCGCCAGCAGCTTGCAAGGACAGGGGGACTACTATGGCTACACCTTC TRBJ1-2 TRBD1 TRBV5-1 NA
CASSLARGSGNTIYF TGTGCCAGCAGCCTTGCTCGGGGTTCTGGAAACACCATATATTTT TRBJ1-3 NA TRBV7-9 NA
CASRTSGANTGELFF TGTGCCAGTAGGACTAGCGGAGCGAACACCGGGGAGCTGTTTTTT TRBJ2-2 TRBD2 TRBV19 NA
CASSQDWTGDMGNTEAFF TGTGCCAGCAGCCAAGATTGGACAGGGGACATGGGAAACACTGAAGCTTTCTTT TRBJ1-1 TRBD1 TRBV4-2 NA
CASSRQGNNSPLHF TGTGCCAGCAGTAGACAGGGTAATAATTCACCCCTCCACTTT TRBJ1-6 TRBD1 TRBV2 NA
CASKYDSGGALSYNEQFF TGCGCCAGCAAATACGATAGCGGGGGGGCTCTCTCCTACAATGAGCAGTTCTTC TRBJ2-1 TRBD2 TRBV5-1 NA
CASSSSTGELFF TGTGCCAGCAGTTCCTCCACCGGGGAGCTGTTTTTT TRBJ2-2 NA TRBV6-4 NA
CAWSVPQGAGQPQHF TGTGCCTGGAGTGTACCTCAGGGGGCGGGTCAGCCCCAGCATTTT TRBJ1-5 TRBD1 TRBV30 NA
CASSLAQGIWASTGELFF TGTGCCAGCAGCTTAGCGCAGGGAATCTGGGCTAGCACCGGGGAGCTGTTTTTT TRBJ2-2 NA TRBV7-2 NA
CASSEYRYEQYF TGCGCCAGCAGTGAGTATCGGTACGAGCAGTACTTC TRBJ2-7 NA TRBV10-2 NA
CASTHTGSGNTIYF TGTGCCAGCACCCATACGGGCTCTGGAAACACCATATATTTT TRBJ1-3 NA TRBV11-2 NA
CSASMGGAFTDTQYF TGCAGTGCTAGTATGGGCGGGGCATTCACAGATACGCAGTATTTT TRBJ2-3 NA TRBV20-1 NA
CASSYSREQFF TGTGCCAGCAGTTACTCGCGGGAGCAGTTCTTC TRBJ2-1 NA TRBV6-6 NA
CASSTGTGGNIQYF TGTGCCAGTAGTACCGGGACAGGCGGGAACATTCAGTACTTC TRBJ2-4 TRBD1 TRBV19 NA
CASRRDRYTGELFF TGTGCCAGCAGGCGGGACAGGTACACCGGGGAGCTGTTTTTT TRBJ2-2 TRBD1 TRBV5-4 NA
CASRRRLAGSTDTQYF TGTGCCAGCAGACGACGACTAGCGGGTAGCACAGATACGCAGTATTTT TRBJ2-3 TRBD2 TRBV11-2 NA
CASSGGTVNYGYTF TGTGCCAGCAGTGGCGGGACAGTTAACTATGGCTACACCTTC TRBJ1-2 TRBD1 TRBV2 once
CASSAGQAPRNTIYF TGTGCCAGCAGTGCGGGACAGGCCCCCCGAAACACCATATATTTT TRBJ1-3 TRBD1 TRBV27 NA
CASSPPGLAGGGNEQFF TGTGCCAGCTCACCCCCGGGACTAGCAGGGGGAGGCAATGAGCAGTTCTTC TRBJ2-1 TRBD2 TRBV18 NA
CATSAGGSYNEQFF TGTGCCACCAGTGCGGGGGGATCGTACAATGAGCAGTTCTTC TRBJ2-1 TRBD2 TRBV24-1 NA
CASSPTGGGPGDTQYF TGTGCCAGCAGCCCCACGGGCGGGGGTCCAGGAGATACGCAGTATTTT TRBJ2-3 TRBD2 TRBV3-1/TRBV3-2 NA
CASSYIITRGRVRTDTQYF TGTGCCAGCAGCTACATCATTACGAGGGGGCGCGTCCGCACAGATACGCAGTATTTT TRBJ2-3 TRBD1 TRBV7-9 NA
CASSTRQRVIPYEQYF TGTGCCAGCAGCACGAGACAGAGAGTCATCCCCTACGAGCAGTACTTC TRBJ2-7 NA TRBV21-1 NA
CASSKPGQGSYEQYF TGCGCCAGCAGCAAACCGGGACAGGGGTCCTACGAGCAGTACTTC TRBJ2-7 TRBD1 TRBV5-1 NA
CASSWGPRTGGYNEQFF TGTGCCAGCAGTTGGGGACCGCGCACAGGGGGGTACAATGAGCAGTTCTTC TRBJ2-1 TRBD1 TRBV27 NA